This TCR beta chain is from a study of T cells in Graves' hyperthyroidism and ophthalmopathy. Overall study results and limits: Also found in blood were most expanded thyroid clonotypes above 0.001.

Germline-derived CDR1 and CDR2 are SGHRS and YFSETQ. The CDR3 is 14 residues long. The V end was cut by 2 bases, the J end by 7 bases, with 15 bases between. Amplification of TCR beta CDR3 regions was performed using RNA transcripts as template. In the first-round RT-PCR of the TCR CDR3, the HTBI primer set was used. From the multiplex PCR reads, TCRdb called clonotypes with MiXCR, one entry per CDR3 protein. The data hold roughly 650,000 distinct CDR3 sequences, with roughly a sixth observed a single time. As to this clonotype: What it binds is not known.

This chain joins TRBV5-1 and TRBJ2-5; maybe TRBD2 (6 bases). This clonotype originated in a woman in her forties with Graves' ophthalmopathy. Specimen: blood. CDR3 DNA: TGCGCCAGCAGCTTAACCGGGAGTGAAGGGACCCAGTACTTC. Translated, it gives CASSLTGSEGTQYF.